The 13 T cell receptor beta chains reported below all come from one sample, sequenced in a study of control samples from healthy donors and cancer patients. Sequencing was performed with immunoSEQ multiplex PCR; in TCRdb, only in-frame clones are kept and a portion is missing. The sample contains 150,000 or so clones, about 94% of which appear only once. The sequenced material came from blood. The receptors were gathered from a man between 40 and 49 years old in good health.

J is TRBJ2-7 and V is TRBV2; D not resolved. The CDR3 totals 13 residues. Germline V gene lookup returns CDR1 SNHLY and CDR2 FYNNEI. Trimming took 6 bases from V and 3 from J, leaving 12 bases between them. The chain's CDR3 is CASSKAPRYEQYF. The CDR3 DNA is TGTGCCAGCAGCAAGGCCCCCCGCTACGAGCAGTACTTC.

The V call is TRBV11-2, the J call TRBJ1-3, with 8 bases matching TRBD1. CDR3 size: 14 residues. Trimming removed 4 bases from V and 3 bases from J; junction bases left unmatched: 2. Germline loops: CDR1 SGHAT, CDR2 FQNNGV. The CDR3 loop reads CASSSGGFGNTIYF. The CDR3, as DNA: TGTGCCAGCAGCTCAGGGGGCTTTGGAAACACCATATATTTT.

The gene calls are TRBV2 and TRBJ1-2; tentative D call: TRBD1 (6 bases). V dropped 0 bases and J dropped 4 bases, with 12 bases sitting between them. The germline V gene has CDR1 SNHLY and CDR2 FYNNEI. The CDR3 is 15 amino acids. For the CDR3, the DNA is TGTGCCAGCAGTGAAGCAACGGGGGCCTCCTATGGCTACACCTTC. Translated: CASSEATGASYGYTF.

The V and J genes are TRBV19 and TRBJ2-6; D is unresolved. The CDR3 loop spans 15 amino acids. The germline V gene has CDR1 LNHDA and CDR2 SQIVND (reference sequence). The germline V and J ends were trimmed by 0 bases and 1 base, with 4 bases remaining between them. The CDR3: CASSIESSGANVLTF. CDR3 bases: TGTGCCAGTAGTATAGAGAGTTCTGGGGCCAACGTCCTGACTTTC.

The chain is built from TRBV7-9 and TRBJ2-7; 10 nucleotides agree with TRBD1. CDR1 SEHNR and CDR2 FQNEAQ come from the germline V gene (reference sequence). J gave up 5 bases and V 5 bases, and 3 bases lay outside the gene matches. The CDR3 runs 13 residues. The CDR3 DNA reads as TGTGCCAGCAGCCGGGGGACAGGGGACGAGCAGTACTTC. Translated: CASSRGTGDEQYF. Full variable domain (rest looked up from reference TRBV7-9 and TRBJ2-7): DTGVSQNPRHKITKRGQNVTFRCDPISEHNRLYWYRQTLGQGPEFLTYFQNEAQLEKSRLLSDRFSAERPKGSFSTLEIQRTEQGDSAMYLCASSRGTGDEQYFGPGTRLTVT.

The chain combines TRBV5-1 with TRBJ1-1, with D tentatively TRBD1 (6 bases). Germline values: CDR1 SGHRS, CDR2 YFSETQ. With 6 bases removed from V and 0 bases from J, the gap between germline ends came to 12 bases. This CDR3 is 14 amino acids long. CDR3 bases: TGCGCCAGCACCGCAGGGGCAGTGAACACTGAAGCTTTCTTT. Translation: CASTAGAVNTEAFF.

The chain employs TRBV29-1 and TRBJ2-7; TRBD1 aligns across 7 bases. CDR3 length: 15 residues. J lost 3 bases, V lost 2 bases, and 10 bases had no gene match. The germline gives CDR1 SQVTM, CDR2 ANQGSEA. CDR3 loop: CSVEFSGQTNYEQYF. As DNA, the CDR3 is TGCAGCGTTGAATTTTCGGGACAGACTAACTACGAGCAGTACTTC.

The V and J genes are TRBV7-2 and TRBJ2-3, with 7 bases aligning to TRBD2. CDR1 and CDR2 from the germline V gene are SGHTA and FQGNSA. After removal of 1 base from V and 4 bases from J, the junction contained 2 bases not matched to a gene. The CDR3 runs 14 residues. CDR3 bases: TGTGCCAGCAGCTTAGGGACTAGTGCAGATACGCAGTATTTT. This codes for CASSLGTSADTQYF.

The chain recombines TRBV5-6 with TRBJ1-1; possibly TRBD1 for D (5 bases). CDR1 is SGHDT and CDR2 is YYEEEE in the germline V gene. The CDR3 is 11 residues long. Trimming took off 0 bases at V and 8 bases at J, with 5 bases between the two ends. CDR3 nucleotide sequence: TGTGCCAGCAGCTTGGAGGGGGAAGCTTTCTTT. Translation gives CASSLEGEAFF.

This clone was seen once. The CDR3 sequence is CASQDRGSKNIQYF. Here the CDR3 DNA reads TGTGCCAGCCAGGACAGGGGCTCCAAAAACATTCAGTACTTC. The chain employs TRBV19 and TRBJ2-4, with 9 bases matching TRBD1. Germline CDR1 reads LNHDA; CDR2 reads SQIVND (reference sequence). This CDR3 is 14 amino acids long. V trimming: 9 bases; J trimming: 2 bases; junction bases outside the gene matches: 5.

This clone was seen a single time. The V gene is TRBV5-4, the J gene TRBJ2-2, with 10 positions matching TRBD1. Germline V lookup: CDR1 SGHNT, CDR2 YYREEE (reference sequence). The length of the CDR3 is 17 residues. The junction had 8 bases not matched to a gene; V was cut back by 0 bases and J by 6 bases. CDR3 sequence reads: CASSLGQGALGPGELFF. CDR3 DNA sequence: TGTGCCAGCAGCTTGGGACAGGGGGCGCTTGGACCCGGGGAGCTGTTTTTT. The full variable domain, rest sourced from reference TRBV5-4 and TRBJ2-2, is ETGVTQSPTHLIKTRGQQVTLRCSSQSGHNTVSWYQQALGQGPQFIFQYYREEENGRGNFPPRFSGLQFPNYSSELNVNALELDDSALYLCASSLGQGALGPGELFFGEGSRLTVL.

The J gene is TRBJ1-6, the V gene TRBV9, with TRBD1 matching 11 bases. J gave up 7 bases and V 4 bases, and 4 bases lay outside the gene matches. CDR1 and CDR2 from the germline V gene are SGDLS and YYNGEE. The CDR3 loop spans 15 amino acids. The CDR3 bases are TGTGCCAGCAGCCCGCGGACAGGGGGCAATTCACCCCTCCACTTT. It yields the protein CASSPRTGGNSPLHF.

J is TRBJ1-1 and V is TRBV11-2; D remains unclear. The ends were cut back, 0 bases at V and 2 bases at J, with 4 bases in the middle. The germline V gene encodes CDR1 SGHAT and CDR2 FQNNGV. The CDR3 contains 13 residues. The CDR3 protein is CASSLDRNTEAFF. CDR3 in DNA: TGTGCCAGCAGCTTAGACAGAAACACTGAAGCTTTCTTT.